Reported below is one TCR beta chain. The antigen is unknown. The CDR3 totals 14 residues. The trim removed 4 bases at V and 7 bases at J, leaving 6 bases unmatched. Germline CDR1 is SGHRS and CDR2 is YFSETQ. Profiled with immunoSEQ multiplex PCR; TCRdb holds only in-frame clones, not every one. Found here are some 80,000 clones, 90% of them singletons; the top ten hold around 4.9%. This entry comes from a study of T cell responses to AZD1222 COVID-19 vaccine. Overall study results and limits: AZD1222 recipients seropositive at baseline numbered only 5 or 6. Receipt of two AZD1222 doses was followed by a rise in Spike-specific TCR breadth and depth.

The chain combines TRBV5-1 with TRBJ2-2, with 8 bases that match TRBD1. This receptor was obtained from an adult in good health. The source was peripheral blood, collected on day 0 of AZD1222 vaccination. Here the CDR3 DNA reads TGCGCCAGCAGCGGCAGGGGGCCGGACGGGGAGCTGTTTTTT. This translates into CASSGRGPDGELFF.